These 19 T cell receptor beta chains were sequenced from one sample in a study of Ad26.COV2.S vaccination and SARS-CoV-2 variants (dated by TCRdb to the early 2020s). The sample's treatment or condition label, decoded: some 20 received Ad26.COV2.S at low or high dose, single or two shots; roughly 5 received placebo; per-sample allocation not given. For vaccine and placebo recipients, repertoires were sequenced using samples collected on day 63 after the first injection. The method was the immunoSEQ multiplex PCR assay. TCRdb re-hosts the immuneACCESS table, in-frame sequences only. Its copies lack some clones; in the studies checked, an unresolved V gene accounts for under half of them, and the cause for the rest is not known. This sample lists about half a million clones; 89% were detected once. 1.7% of the sample lies in the top ten. The starting material was peripheral blood, obtained in a trial of Ad26.COV2.S vaccine versus placebo. The receptors come from a person between 18 and 59 years old who received the Ad26.COV2.S COVID-19 vaccine or a placebo.

The chain carries TRBV5-4 and TRBJ1-1; D perhaps matches TRBD1 (5 bases). Germline V gene lookup returns CDR1 SGHNT and CDR2 YYREEE (reference sequence). V lost 4 bases and J 0 bases, leaving 13 bases between the germline ends. CDR3 size: 15 residues. CDR3 nucleotides: TGTGCCAGCAGCAGCGGGGCCAAAATGAACACTGAAGCTTTCTTT. This sequence encodes CASSSGAKMNTEAFF. Combining the CDR3 with reference TRBV5-4 and TRBJ1-1 gives the whole variable domain ETGVTQSPTHLIKTRGQQVTLRCSSQSGHNTVSWYQQALGQGPQFIFQYYREEENGRGNFPPRFSGLQFPNYSSELNVNALELDDSALYLCASSSGAKMNTEAFFGQGTRLTVV.

CDR3 sequence (DNA): TGTGCCAGCAGCTTATCCGGGGAGCAGTACTTC. Its protein is CASSLSGEQYF. The genes are TRBV7-6 and TRBJ2-7; D gene unclear. CDR3 length equals 11 residues. V lost 2 bases and J 7 bases, leaving 6 bases between the germline ends. Germline-derived CDR1 and CDR2 are SGHVS and FNYEAQ.

V and J are TRBV5-5 and TRBJ1-6; D call uncertain. The V end was cut by 4 bases, the J end by 4 bases, with 15 bases between. The germline V gene encodes CDR1 SGHKS and CDR2 YYEKEE (reference sequence). The CDR3 loop spans 16 amino acids. The CDR3 sequence is CASSPPGLSYNSPLHF. The CDR3 DNA reads as TGTGCCAGCAGCCCCCCGGGCCTCTCTTATAATTCACCCCTCCACTTT.

The V and J genes are TRBV4-1 and TRBJ2-1; D might be TRBD1 or TRBD2, each matching 7 bases. Trimming removed 1 base at V and 9 bases at J, with 16 bases between. The V gene's germline CDR1 is MGHRA and CDR2 YSYEKL. This CDR3 has 15 residues. Here the CDR3 reads CASSQAGGVLGEQFF. CDR3 nucleotides: TGCGCCAGCAGCCAAGCAGGGGGGGTTCTCGGTGAGCAGTTCTTC.

The genes are TRBV2 and TRBJ2-5; no reliable D call. CDR1 SNHLY and CDR2 FYNNEI come from the germline V gene. This CDR3 has 13 residues. V lost 4 bases to trimming and J lost 5 bases, with 11 bases between them. The CDR3 is CASSGINGETQYF. CDR3 in DNA: TGTGCCAGCAGTGGCATCAACGGGGAGACCCAGTACTTC.

This chain connects TRBV18 to TRBJ1-2, with D possibly TRBD1 on 5 matching bases. The V gene's germline CDR1 is KGHSH and CDR2 LQKENI. The CDR3 covers 15 residues. V was clipped by 2 bases and J by 6 bases, with 16 bases between them. The CDR3 nucleotides are TGTGCCAGCTCACCATCTCCCCAGGGTGCAAATGGCTACACCTTC. It is translated as CASSPSPQGANGYTF.

The rearrangement links TRBV29-1 to TRBJ2-7; a weak D match, TRBD2 (6 bases). The CDR3 sequence is 13 residues long. Trimming took 4 bases from V and 7 from J, leaving 17 bases between them. Looked up from germline, CDR1 is SQVTM and CDR2 is ANQGSEA. The CDR3 DNA sequence: TGCAGCGTTGGGTCTAGCGTCGGCGGGGAGCAGTACTTC. Protein: CSVGSSVGGEQYF.

The CDR3, as DNA: TGTGCCAGCTCACCGGGACAGGATAGCAATCAGCCCCAGCATTTT. Protein: CASSPGQDSNQPQHF. This chain uses TRBV18 with TRBJ1-5, with 8 bases identical to TRBD1. Trimming cost V 3 bases and J 0 bases; bases outside gene matches: 1. Germline assignment: CDR1 KGHSH and CDR2 LQKENI. This CDR3 comprises 15 residues.

V and J are TRBV11-2 and TRBJ2-2; 12 nucleotides agree with TRBD2. V dropped 6 bases and J dropped 6; count of bases not matched to a gene: 17. Germline CDR1 SGHAT, CDR2 FQNNGV. The CDR3 has 19 residues. CDR3 sequence (DNA): TGTGCCAGCAGTGAAAGGGGGGTCCGACTAGCGGGAGTCCCCGGGGAGCTGTTTTTT. It yields the protein CASSERGVRLAGVPGELFF.

The chain links TRBV29-1 to TRBJ2-1; 9 nucleotides align to TRBD2. CDR1 and CDR2 from the germline V gene are SQVTM and ANQGSEA. The V and J ends lost 4 bases and 5 bases, in that order; junction bases with no gene match: 12. CDR3 length equals 16 residues. Here the CDR3 reads CSVATGTAGGDNEQFF. Written as DNA, the CDR3 is TGCAGCGTTGCAACCGGGACCGCGGGAGGGGACAATGAGCAGTTCTTC.

This sequence joins TRBV5-1 and TRBJ1-2, with a possible D match to TRBD1 (5 bases). Trimming removed 0 bases from V and 5 bases from J, with 11 bases in between. This CDR3 region has 14 residues. Germline V gene data show CDR1 as SGHRS and CDR2 as YFSETQ. CDR3 residues: CASSLEGREYGYTF. The CDR3 bases are TGCGCCAGCAGCTTGGAGGGCAGGGAATATGGCTACACCTTC.

Remarks on this clone: Within the sample, other DNA sequences also encode this same CDR3. V usage is TRBV6-5 and J usage is TRBJ2-2; D unresolved. Trimming took 0 bases from V and 8 from J, leaving 7 bases between them. The V gene's germline CDR1 is MNHEY and CDR2 SVGAGI. This CDR3 contains 13 residues. CDR3 region: CASSYSISGELFF. Here the CDR3 DNA reads TGTGCCAGCAGTTACTCGATCTCAGGGGAGCTGTTTTTT.

The chain employs TRBV5-1 and TRBJ2-3; the match to TRBD1 covers 8 bases. V shed 4 bases, J shed 5 bases, and the junction held 9 bases outside the gene matches. This CDR3 is 15 amino acids long. Germline CDR1 SGHRS, CDR2 YFSETQ. The CDR3 loop is CASSEGGTGIDTQYF. DNA of the CDR3: TGCGCCAGCAGCGAAGGTGGGACAGGAATAGATACGCAGTATTTT.

The V call is TRBV9, the J call TRBJ1-2; 10 positions match TRBD1. CDR3 length: 14 residues. After removal of 4 bases from V and 8 bases from J, the junction contained 8 bases not matched to a gene. From germline, CDR1 is SGDLS and CDR2 YYNGEE. Written as DNA, the CDR3 is TGTGCCAGCAGCACGCGACAGGGGGCGCAGGGCTACACCTTC. It encodes CASSTRQGAQGYTF.

The chain couples TRBV19 to TRBJ1-3; no firm D call. This CDR3 contains 16 residues. V lost 6 bases to trimming and J lost 1 base, with 16 bases between them. Germline lookup yields CDR1 LNHDA and CDR2 SQIVND (reference sequence). CDR3 in DNA: TGTGCCAGTAGCCGGAAGGCCAGTGGGTCTGGAAACACCATATATTTT. Protein product: CASSRKASGSGNTIYF.

This chain joins TRBV12-3 or TRBV12-4 and TRBJ1-5; possible D gene TRBD1, 5 bases. Trimming pared 3 bases from V and 6 bases from J, leaving 6 bases between. The CDR3 extends over 12 amino acids. The CDR3 coding sequence is TGTGCCAGCAGTTTTGGGGCTCAGCCCCAGCATTTT. This gives the protein CASSFGAQPQHF.

The rearrangement links TRBV9 to TRBJ2-3; 12 nucleotides align to TRBD2. Looked up from germline, CDR1 is SGDLS and CDR2 is YYNGEE. This CDR3 contains 16 residues. V was clipped by 4 bases and J by 3 bases; unmatched bases: 6. CDR3 coding DNA: TGTGCCAGCAGCCGGGCTAGCGGGGGGGAGACAGATACGCAGTATTTT. Translating it yields CASSRASGGETDTQYF.

The rearrangement links TRBV10-1 to TRBJ2-1, with D possibly being TRBD1 or TRBD2 (5 bases each). Germline V gene data show CDR1 as WNHNN and CDR2 as SYGVQD (reference sequence). Trimming took off 3 bases at V and 8 bases at J, with 11 bases between the two ends. The CDR3 runs 13 residues. The CDR3 spells CASSDGTGDEQFF. CDR3 in DNA: TGCGCCAGCAGTGATGGGACCGGCGATGAGCAGTTCTTC.

V and J are TRBV7-9 and TRBJ1-3; 8 bases are a match to TRBD1. The CDR3 sequence is 16 residues long. CDR1 and CDR2 from the germline V gene are SEHNR and FQNEAQ (reference sequence). The V and J ends lost 5 bases and 5 bases, in that order; junction bases with no gene match: 11. CDR3 nucleotides: TGTGCCAGCAGCCCTCATGGACAGGGCCTCCGAAACACCATATATTTT. It translates to CASSPHGQGLRNTIYF.